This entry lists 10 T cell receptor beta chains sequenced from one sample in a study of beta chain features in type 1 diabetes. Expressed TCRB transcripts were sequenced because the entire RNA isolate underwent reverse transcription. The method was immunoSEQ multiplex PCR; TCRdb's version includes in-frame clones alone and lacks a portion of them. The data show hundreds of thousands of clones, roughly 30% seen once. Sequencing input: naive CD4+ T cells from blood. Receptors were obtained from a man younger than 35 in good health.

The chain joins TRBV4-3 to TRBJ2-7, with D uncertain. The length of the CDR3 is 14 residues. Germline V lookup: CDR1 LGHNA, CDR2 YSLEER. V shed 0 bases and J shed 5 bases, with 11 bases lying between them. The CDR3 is CASSQEWRLHEQYF. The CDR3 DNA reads TGCGCCAGCAGCCAAGAATGGCGGCTCCACGAGCAGTACTTC.

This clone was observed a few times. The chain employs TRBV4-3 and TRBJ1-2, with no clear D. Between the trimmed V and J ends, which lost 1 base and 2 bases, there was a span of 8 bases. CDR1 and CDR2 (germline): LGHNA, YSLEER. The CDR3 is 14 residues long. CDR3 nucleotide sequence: TGCGCCAGCAGCCAAGGACGCAGAAACTATGGCTACACCTTC. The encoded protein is CASSQGRRNYGYTF.

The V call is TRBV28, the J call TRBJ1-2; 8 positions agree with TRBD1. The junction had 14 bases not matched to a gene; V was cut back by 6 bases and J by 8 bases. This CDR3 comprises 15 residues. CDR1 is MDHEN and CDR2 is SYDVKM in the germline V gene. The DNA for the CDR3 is TGTGCCAGCAGACTGCGGGCCAGGGGGCCTCGGGGCTACACCTTC. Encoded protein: CASRLRARGPRGYTF.

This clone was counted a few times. The DNA for the CDR3 is TGCAGCGTTGAAAATGGACAGGGTTCGGAAAAACTGTTTTTT. Encoded protein: CSVENGQGSEKLFF. V and J are TRBV29-1 and TRBJ1-4; 8 nucleotides match TRBD1. There are 14 residues in the CDR3. Looked up from germline, CDR1 is SQVTM and CDR2 is ANQGSEA. With V trimmed by 2 bases and J by 8 bases, 7 bases remained unmatched.

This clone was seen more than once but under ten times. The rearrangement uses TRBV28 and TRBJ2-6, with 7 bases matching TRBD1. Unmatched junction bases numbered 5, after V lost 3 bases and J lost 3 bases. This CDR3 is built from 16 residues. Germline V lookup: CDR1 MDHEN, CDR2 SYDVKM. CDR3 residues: CASSFRGGGGANVLTF. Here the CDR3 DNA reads TGTGCCAGCAGTTTCAGAGGGGGCGGTGGGGCCAACGTCCTGACTTTC.

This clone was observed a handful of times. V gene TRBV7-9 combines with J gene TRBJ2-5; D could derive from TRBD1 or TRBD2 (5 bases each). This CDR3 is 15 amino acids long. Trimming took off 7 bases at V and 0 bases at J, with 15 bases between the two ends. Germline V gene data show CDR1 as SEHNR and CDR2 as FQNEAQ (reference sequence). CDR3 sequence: CASTVGDLYQETQYF. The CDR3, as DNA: TGTGCCAGCACCGTCGGGGACCTGTACCAAGAGACCCAGTACTTC. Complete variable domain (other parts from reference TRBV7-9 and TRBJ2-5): DTGVSQNPRHKITKRGQNVTFRCDPISEHNRLYWYRQTLGQGPEFLTYFQNEAQLEKSRLLSDRFSAERPKGSFSTLEIQRTEQGDSAMYLCASTVGDLYQETQYFGPGTRLLVL.

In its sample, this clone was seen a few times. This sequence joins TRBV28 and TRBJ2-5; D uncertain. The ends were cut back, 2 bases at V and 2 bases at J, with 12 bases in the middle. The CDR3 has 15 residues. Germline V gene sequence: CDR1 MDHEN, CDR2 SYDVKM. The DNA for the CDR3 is TGTGCCAGCAGTTTAGCCCTCGGACGACAAGAGACCCAGTACTTC. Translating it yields CASSLALGRQETQYF.

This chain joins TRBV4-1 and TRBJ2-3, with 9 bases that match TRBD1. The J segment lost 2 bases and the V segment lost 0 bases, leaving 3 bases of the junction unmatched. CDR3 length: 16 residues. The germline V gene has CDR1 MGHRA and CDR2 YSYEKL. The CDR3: CASSQEGQGYTDTQYF. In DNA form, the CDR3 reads TGCGCCAGCAGCCAAGAAGGACAGGGGTACACAGATACGCAGTATTTT.

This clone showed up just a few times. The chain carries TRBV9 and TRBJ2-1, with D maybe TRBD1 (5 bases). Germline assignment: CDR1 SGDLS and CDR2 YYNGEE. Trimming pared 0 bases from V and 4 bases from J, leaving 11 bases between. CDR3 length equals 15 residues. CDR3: CASSVGQGNYNEQFF. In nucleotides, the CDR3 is TGTGCCAGCAGCGTAGGCCAGGGAAATTACAATGAGCAGTTCTTC.

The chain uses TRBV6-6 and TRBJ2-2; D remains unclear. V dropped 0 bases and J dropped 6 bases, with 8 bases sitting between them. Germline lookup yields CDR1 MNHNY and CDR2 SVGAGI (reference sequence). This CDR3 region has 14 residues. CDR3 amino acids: CASSYSKAAGELFF. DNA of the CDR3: TGTGCCAGCAGTTACTCGAAAGCCGCCGGGGAGCTGTTTTTT.